This T cell receptor (beta chain) was profiled in a study of monozygotic twins with inflammatory bowel disease. TCRdb reprocessed the 5' RACE reads and reports one entry per CDR3 protein, with no DNA. The repertoire table contains 420,000 or so distinct CDR3 sequences. The CDR3 totals 14 residues. The V gene's germline CDR1 is SGHAT and CDR2 FQNNGV. The sequence was collected from a human donor with ulcerative colitis or Crohn's disease, or a healthy co-twin of an affected twin (not recorded which). This chain joins TRBV11-2 and TRBJ2-1; TCRdb gives TRBD2 as the D gene, but with no DNA this cannot be confirmed. Input material: blood. The CDR3 region is CASSLMEAANEQFF.